These T cell receptor beta chains were read from a single sample in a study of breast tumors, draining lymph nodes, adjacent tissues. TCRdb processed the multiplex PCR reads anew with MiXCR; each CDR3 protein has one entry. The repertoire holds around 170,000 distinct CDR3 sequences, with 33% as singletons. Sequencing was carried out using axillary lymph node tissue. The source of these receptors is a female donor with breast cancer. Some clones in this sample may be carry-over from other donors' samples. The CDR3 runs from the conserved cysteine through the conserved F or W. D genes are given only for firm matches. Clone size, where shown, is once, few, many, or a class for clones that have expanded.

V: TRBV12-3/TRBV12-4
J: TRBJ1-3
size: many
D: .
DNA: TGTGCCAGCAGTTCGAACACCATATATTTT
CDR3: CASSSNTIYF

V: TRBV29-1
J: TRBJ2-1
size: .
D: TRBD1
DNA: TGCAGCGTTGGGGGGTGGGAACAGGGGATAAATGAGCAGTTCTTC
CDR3: CSVGGWEQGINEQFF

V: TRBV12-5
J: TRBJ2-3
size: many
D: .
DNA: TGTGCTAGTGGTCCTCTTTACACAGATACGCAGTATTTT
CDR3: CASGPLYTDTQYF

V: TRBV5-1
J: TRBJ2-7
size: many
D: TRBD2
DNA: TGCGCCAGCAGCTGGACTAGCGGATCCACCTACGAGCAGTACTTC
CDR3: CASSWTSGSTYEQYF

V: TRBV10-1
J: TRBJ2-3
size: .
D: TRBD1
DNA: TGCGCCAGCAGTGACGGGACAGGGGCTAATACGCAGTATTTT
CDR3: CASSDGTGANTQYF

V: TRBV11-1
J: TRBJ2-1
size: many
D: TRBD1
DNA: TGTGCCAGCAGCCCACAGGGGACTGAGCAGTTCTTC
CDR3: CASSPQGTEQFF

V: TRBV2
J: TRBJ2-7
size: many
D: .
DNA: TGTGCCAGCAGTCTACGTTTTACAGGTTACGAGCAGTACTTC
CDR3: CASSLRFTGYEQYF

V: TRBV6-5
J: TRBJ2-1
size: many
D: TRBD1
DNA: TGTGCCAGCACCCAACCCGGGACAGGAAGATACAATGAGCAGTTCTTC
CDR3: CASTQPGTGRYNEQFF

V: TRBV6-5
J: TRBJ2-3
size: many
D: TRBD2
DNA: TGTGCCAGCAGTTACCTGCGGGGGGGGCACACAGATACGCAGTATTTT
CDR3: CASSYLRGGHTDTQYF

V: TRBV10-3
J: TRBJ2-5
size: many
D: .
DNA: TGTGCCATCAGTGTTGAAGGGGCAGGGGAGACCCAGTACTTC
CDR3: CAISVEGAGETQYF

V: TRBV30
J: TRBJ2-7
size: many
D: .
DNA: TGTGCCTGGAGTATGGCAGGGGAAGATGACGAGCAGTACTTC
CDR3: CAWSMAGEDDEQYF

V: TRBV5-6
J: TRBJ2-6
size: .
D: .
DNA: TGTGCCAGCAGCCCCGACCCTGAGTCCGACGTCCTGACTTTC
CDR3: CASSPDPESDVLTF

V: TRBV10-1
J: TRBJ2-2
size: .
D: .
DNA: TGCGCCAGCAGTGAGTCGGCAGGGTGGGGCGGAAACACCGGGGAGCTGTTTTTT
CDR3: CASSESAGWGGNTGELFF

V: TRBV12-3/TRBV12-4
J: TRBJ1-2
size: many
D: .
DNA: TGTGCCAGCAGTTTACTTCTCGAGTTGGCCAAGACTAACTATGGCTACACCTTC
CDR3: CASSLLLELAKTNYGYTF

V: TRBV11-3
J: TRBJ1-4
size: many
D: .
DNA: TGTGCCAGCAGTCCGGGAGAGAGCAATGAAAAACTGTTTTTT
CDR3: CASSPGESNEKLFF

V: TRBV7-9
J: TRBJ2-1
size: many
D: TRBD2
DNA: TGTGCCAGCAGCGGAGGGACTAGCGGGCAATACAATGAGCAGTTCTTC
CDR3: CASSGGTSGQYNEQFF

V: TRBV11-2
J: TRBJ2-5
size: many
D: .
DNA: TGTGCCAGCAGCTTAGGTGGGCCGTCCGAGACCCAGTACTTC
CDR3: CASSLGGPSETQYF

V: TRBV20-1
J: TRBJ1-5
size: .
D: .
DNA: TGCAGTGCGACTGAACCTCTTAGCAATCAGCCCCAGCATTTT
CDR3: CSATEPLSNQPQHF